What follows are 8 T cell receptor beta chains derived from one specimen sequenced in a study of blood T cell repertoires in COVID-19. Some clones are missing from TCRdb's copy, which holds only in-frame ones; the method was immunoSEQ multiplex PCR. Among about 150,000 clones listed, around 82% were seen once. Material for sequencing was peripheral blood. These receptors originate from a man between 18 and 35 years old with active or convalescent COVID-19.

The rearrangement links TRBV14 to TRBJ2-7; 16 positions match TRBD2. CDR1 SGHDN and CDR2 FVKESK come from the germline V gene. J lost 4 bases, V lost 4 bases, and 1 base had no gene match. The CDR3 has 15 residues. The CDR3 loop is CASSPGLAGGYEQYF. The CDR3 nucleotides are TGTGCCAGCAGCCCGGGACTAGCGGGAGGGTACGAGCAGTACTTC.

The chain is built from TRBV7-9 and TRBJ1-1; D unresolved. V lost 5 bases and J lost 3, with 7 bases in between. The CDR3 is made up of 12 amino acids. Germline values: CDR1 SEHNR, CDR2 FQNEAQ (reference sequence). The CDR3 sequence: CASSLSDTEAFF. CDR3 DNA sequence: TGTGCCAGCAGCCTCTCGGACACTGAAGCTTTCTTT. The complete variable domain, with remaining parts taken from reference TRBV7-9 and TRBJ1-1, reads DTGVSQNPRHKITKRGQNVTFRCDPISEHNRLYWYRQTLGQGPEFLTYFQNEAQLEKSRLLSDRFSAERPKGSFSTLEIQRTEQGDSAMYLCASSLSDTEAFFGQGTRLTVV.

V usage is TRBV4-2 and J usage is TRBJ2-4; 8 nucleotides match TRBD1. Germline CDR1 reads LGHNA; CDR2 reads YNFKEQ. V shed 1 base and J 4 bases; nucleotides not matched to a gene: 6. The CDR3 runs to 16 residues. The CDR3 reads CASSQGSGGGKNIQYF. In DNA, the CDR3 is TGTGCCAGCAGCCAAGGGTCAGGGGGCGGGAAAAACATTCAGTACTTC.

The rearrangement uses TRBV6-1 and TRBJ1-5; no definite D call. Germline values: CDR1 MNHNS, CDR2 SASEGT. V lost 4 bases and J lost 2, with 15 bases in between. The CDR3 spans 16 residues. CDR3 loop: CASSGYLGEGNQPQHF. The DNA for the CDR3 is TGTGCCAGCAGTGGGTACTTGGGTGAGGGCAATCAGCCCCAGCATTTT.

Written as DNA, the CDR3 is TGTGCCAGCAGCCAGGGGGCGATGGAGACCCAGTACTTC. Amino acid sequence: CASSQGAMETQYF. The V call is TRBV19, the J call TRBJ2-5; 8 bases fit TRBD1. Looked up from germline, CDR1 is LNHDA and CDR2 is SQIVND (reference sequence). The V gene end was trimmed by 9 bases and the J gene end by 5 bases; junction bases not matched to a gene: 8. CDR3 length: 13 residues.

V usage is TRBV5-1 and J usage is TRBJ2-7, with 13 bases identical to TRBD2. From germline, CDR1 is SGHRS and CDR2 YFSETQ. The CDR3 consists of 15 residues. The J segment lost 4 bases and the V segment lost 3 bases, leaving 4 bases of the junction unmatched. CDR3 sequence: CASSSGLAGLYEQYF. The CDR3 region has the DNA TGCGCCAGCAGCTCGGGACTAGCGGGGTTATACGAGCAGTACTTC.

The chain couples TRBV6-1 to TRBJ1-5, with TRBD1 matching over 9 bases. V dropped 3 bases and J dropped 5; count of bases not matched to a gene: 5. Germline V gene data show CDR1 as MNHNS and CDR2 as SASEGT. The CDR3 has 15 residues. The CDR3 coding sequence is TGTGCCAGCAGTGATATCCGGGACAGGGATCAGCCCCAGCATTTT. Its translation: CASSDIRDRDQPQHF.

This clone was seen once. The chain uses TRBV29-1 and TRBJ1-2; D is perhaps TRBD1 (6 bases). Trimming stripped 4 bases from V and 7 bases from J, with 13 bases between. The CDR3 has 12 amino acids. Germline V gene sequence: CDR1 SQVTM, CDR2 ANQGSEA. CDR3 protein: CSVGTARSGYTF. The CDR3 region has the DNA TGCAGCGTTGGGACAGCTCGTAGTGGCTACACCTTC.